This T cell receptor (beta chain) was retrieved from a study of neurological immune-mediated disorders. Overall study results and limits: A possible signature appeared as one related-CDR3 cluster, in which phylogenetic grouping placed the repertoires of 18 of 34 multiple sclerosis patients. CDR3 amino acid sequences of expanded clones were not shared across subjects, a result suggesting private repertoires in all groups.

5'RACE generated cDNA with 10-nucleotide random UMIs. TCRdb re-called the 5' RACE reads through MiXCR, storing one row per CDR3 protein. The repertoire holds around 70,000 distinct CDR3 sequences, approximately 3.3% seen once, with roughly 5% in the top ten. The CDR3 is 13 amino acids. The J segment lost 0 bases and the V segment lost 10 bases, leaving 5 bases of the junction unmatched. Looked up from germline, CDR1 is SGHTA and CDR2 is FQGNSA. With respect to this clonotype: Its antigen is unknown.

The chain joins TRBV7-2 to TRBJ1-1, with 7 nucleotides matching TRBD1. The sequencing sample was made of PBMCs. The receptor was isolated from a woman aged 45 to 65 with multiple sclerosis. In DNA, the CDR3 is TGTGCCACACGGGACAGAATGAACACTGAAGCTTTCTTT. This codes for CATRDRMNTEAFF.